This passage covers 28 T cell receptor beta chains from one sample sequenced in a study of early T cells in non-severe SARS-CoV-2 infection. MiXCR was run by TCRdb on the 5' RACE reads, yielding one entry per CDR3 protein. The data contain around 67,000 distinct CDR3 sequences, 9.5% to 13% of them seen just once; the ten biggest clones take up approximately 4.2%. Sequencing was carried out using whole blood. These receptors all come from an adult who was a healthcare worker with PCR-confirmed SARS-CoV-2 infection or an uninfected control (not recorded which).

This clonotype was seen at least ten times. CDR3 bases: TGTGCCAGCTCTCGTTACAGCCAGCTTGGGGACACTGAAGCTTTCTTT. It is translated as CASSRYSQLGDTEAFF. This sequence joins TRBV18 and TRBJ1-1; D ambiguous. This CDR3 contains 16 residues. The germline V gene has CDR1 KGHSH and CDR2 LQKENI. The ends were cut back, 6 bases at V and 3 bases at J, with 20 bases in the middle.

This clonotype has at least ten counts. The chain couples TRBV7-3 to TRBJ2-2; 11 positions agree with TRBD2. Germline CDR1 is SGHTA and CDR2 is FQGTGA. V lost 6 bases and J lost 4; bases outside the gene matches: 4. There are 15 residues in the CDR3. In DNA form, the CDR3 reads TGTGCCAGCAGTCAAACTAGCGGGGGCACCGGGGAGCTGTTTTTT. Translating gives CASSQTSGGTGELFF.

The chain uses TRBV5-1 and TRBJ2-7; D ambiguous. Germline V gene sequence: CDR1 SGHRS, CDR2 YFSETQ. This CDR3 contains 12 residues. V shed 0 bases and J shed 3 bases, with 4 bases lying between them. Written as DNA, the CDR3 is TGCGCCAGCAGCTTGGGCAACTACGAGCAGTACTTC. Its protein product is CASSLGNYEQYF. The whole variable domain, filled in from reference TRBV5-1 and TRBJ2-7, reads KAGVTQTPRYLIKTRGQQVTLSCSPISGHRSVSWYQQTPGQGLQFLFEYFSETQRNKGNFPGRFSGRQFSNSRSEMNVSTLELGDSALYLCASSLGNYEQYFGPGTRLTVT.

Ten or more counts support this clonotype. The rearrangement links TRBV7-2 to TRBJ2-1; D possibly corresponds to TRBD2 (6 bases). The CDR3 sequence is 15 residues long. The germline gives CDR1 SGHTA, CDR2 FQGNSA. Trimming removed 1 base from V and 2 bases from J, with 9 bases in between. CDR3 loop: CASSLGASAYNEQFF. CDR3 in DNA: TGTGCCAGCAGCTTAGGAGCTAGCGCCTACAATGAGCAGTTCTTC. Variable domain in full (rest from reference TRBV7-2 and TRBJ2-1): GAGVSQSPSNKVTEKGKDVELRCDPISGHTALYWYRQSLGQGLEFLIYFQGNSAPDKSGLPSDRFSAERTGGSVSTLTIQRTQQEDSAVYLCASSLGASAYNEQFFGPGTRLTVL.

This clonotype was found many times. The chain recombines TRBV7-9 with TRBJ2-7; the match to TRBD1 covers 10 bases. Germline trimming cut 10 bases from V and 1 base from J; bases unmatched to any gene: 4. This CDR3 spans 13 amino acids. Germline V gene data show CDR1 as SEHNR and CDR2 as FQNEAQ (reference sequence). The CDR3 protein is CATGTGVSYEQYF. The DNA of the CDR3 is TGTGCCACGGGGACAGGGGTATCCTACGAGCAGTACTTC. The complete variable domain, with remaining parts taken from reference TRBV7-9 and TRBJ2-7, reads DTGVSQNPRHKITKRGQNVTFRCDPISEHNRLYWYRQTLGQGPEFLTYFQNEAQLEKSRLLSDRFSAERPKGSFSTLEIQRTEQGDSAMYLCATGTGVSYEQYFGPGTRLTVT.

This clonotype has just a few counts. This chain uses TRBV5-4 with TRBJ2-1, with D unclear. V gave up 2 bases and J gave up 9 bases, with 9 bases separating them. The germline CDR1 and CDR2 sequences are SGHNT and YYREEE (reference sequence). CDR3 length: 12 amino acids. The CDR3 nucleotides are TGTGCCAGCAGCTTAGGAACACTTGAGCAGTTCTTC. Residues: CASSLGTLEQFF.

Worth noting for this clonotype: A much more abundant neighbour one base away suggests this may be a read error. The chain employs TRBV5-6 and TRBJ1-4, with D maybe TRBD1 (6 bases). The CDR3 is 14 residues long. CDR1 is SGHDT, CDR2 YYEEEE, per germline. For the CDR3, the DNA is TGTGTCAGCAGCGGATACAGGGATTCCGAAAAACTGTTTTTT. This sequence encodes CVSSGYRDSEKLFF.

This clonotype came up many times. V and J are TRBV6-4 and TRBJ2-3, with D maybe TRBD1 (6 bases). The germline V gene encodes CDR1 MRHNA and CDR2 SNTAGT. V lost 0 bases to trimming and J lost 4 bases, with 8 bases between them. The CDR3 has 14 residues. The CDR3 here is CASSDSTGSDTQYF. The CDR3 nucleotides are TGTGCCAGCAGTGACTCGACAGGTTCAGATACGCAGTATTTT.

This clonotype has at least ten counts. This sequence joins TRBV21-1 and TRBJ1-2; the table calls TRBD1, which could not be checked here. TRBV21-1 is marked as a pseudogene. The CDR3 has 19 amino acids. This chain's CDR3 is CASSKGVWSGGARYIGYTF. The CDR3 coding sequence is TGTGCCAGCAGCAAAGGAGTTTGGAGTGGGGGCGCGAGGTATATTGGCTACACCTTC.

This clonotype was detected only a few times. V and J are TRBV19 and TRBJ1-5; 12 positions match TRBD1. The V gene's germline CDR1 is LNHDA and CDR2 SQIVND (reference sequence). With V trimmed by 5 bases and J by 1 base, 3 bases remained unmatched. The CDR3 consists of 16 residues. CDR3 in amino acids: CASSAGQGASNQPQHF. CDR3 coding DNA: TGTGCCAGTAGTGCGGGACAGGGGGCGAGCAATCAGCCCCAGCATTTT.

The rearrangement uses TRBV6-5 and TRBJ1-6; maybe TRBD1 (6 bases). CDR3 size: 15 residues. Germline-derived CDR1 and CDR2 are MNHEY and SVGAGI. V lost 2 bases, J lost 6 bases, and 11 bases lay in between. The CDR3 nucleotides are TGTGCCAGCAGTTACCAGGGGACCTTTAATTCACCCCTCCACTTT. Translated, it gives CASSYQGTFNSPLHF.

Ten or more counts support this clonotype. This chain links TRBV3-1 with TRBJ1-4, with D unresolved. The V gene lost 1 base and the J gene lost 7 bases, with 4 bases spanning the gap. The CDR3 has 12 amino acids. Germline V gives CDR1 LGHDT, CDR2 YNNKEL (reference sequence). CDR3 in amino acids: CASSQGVEKLFF. CDR3 DNA: TGTGCCAGCAGCCAAGGGGTTGAAAAACTGTTTTTT. Full variable domain (missing parts from reference TRBV3-1 and TRBJ1-4): DTAVSQTPKYLVTQMGNDKSIKCEQNLGHDTMYWYKQDSKKFLKIMFSYNNKELIINETVPNRFSPKSPDKAHLNLHINSLELGDSAVYFCASSQGVEKLFFGSGTQLSVL.

J is TRBJ2-1 and V is TRBV20-1, with unresolved D. CDR3 size: 14 residues. Germline CDR1 is DFQATT and CDR2 is SNEGSKA (reference sequence). V was cut by 3 bases and J by 4 bases, with 13 bases left in between. CDR3 protein: CSARPSDKYNEQFF. For the CDR3, the DNA is TGCAGTGCTAGGCCCTCCGACAAGTACAATGAGCAGTTCTTC.

There are many counts of this clonotype. The chain couples TRBV20-1 to TRBJ1-1; the D gene is possibly TRBD1 (5 bases). There are 15 residues in the CDR3. Trimming stripped 0 bases from V and 1 base from J, with 12 bases between. Per germline, CDR1 DFQATT and CDR2 SNEGSKA (reference sequence). The chain's CDR3 is CSARDPRTTNTEAFF. The CDR3 nucleotides are TGCAGTGCTAGAGACCCCCGGACAACGAACACTGAAGCTTTCTTT.

This clonotype was found a few times. The V gene is TRBV2, the J gene TRBJ2-3, with 9 bases identical to TRBD2. Germline lookup yields CDR1 SNHLY and CDR2 FYNNEI. Trimming at V came to 7 bases and at J to 5 bases, leaving 1 base not matched to a gene. CDR3 size: 12 residues. CDR3 sequence: CASKREVDTQYF. The DNA for the CDR3 is TGTGCCAGCAAGCGGGAGGTAGATACGCAGTATTTT. The variable domain in full, with the rest retrieved from reference TRBV2 and TRBJ2-3, is EPEVTQTPSHQVTQMGQEVILRCVPISNHLYFYWYRQILGQKVEFLVSFYNNEISEKSEIFDDQFSVERPDGSNFTLKIRSTKLEDSAMYFCASKREVDTQYFGPGTRLTVL.

V is TRBV2 and J is TRBJ2-7; unclear D gene. Germline values: CDR1 SNHLY, CDR2 FYNNEI. V lost 7 bases, J lost 2 bases, and 6 bases lay in between. The CDR3 consists of 11 residues. CDR3 nucleotides: TGTGCCAGCACCATCACCTACGAGCAGTACTTC. Residues: CASTITYEQYF.

V is TRBV5-1 and J is TRBJ2-7; the D is unclear. This CDR3 has 13 residues. V dropped 3 bases and J dropped 2 bases, with 9 bases sitting between them. Per germline, CDR1 SGHRS and CDR2 YFSETQ. Written as DNA, the CDR3 is TGCGCCAGCAGCTCAGGACCGCCCTACGAGCAGTACTTC. Amino acid sequence: CASSSGPPYEQYF.

This clonotype was detected ten times or more. The V and J genes are TRBV28 and TRBJ2-1, with D possibly called TRBD1 or TRBD2 (5 bases each). Germline CDR1 and CDR2: MDHEN and SYDVKM. The CDR3 has 15 amino acids. Trimming cost V 9 bases and J 0 bases, with 15 bases left between them. This CDR3 reads CASSTSGSSYNEQFF. As DNA, the CDR3 is TGTGCCAGTTCCACATCAGGGAGCTCCTACAATGAGCAGTTCTTC. The variable domain in full, completed from reference TRBV28 and TRBJ2-1, reads DVKVTQSSRYLVKRTGEKVFLECVQDMDHENMFWYRQDPGLGLRLIYFSYDVKMKEKGDIPEGYSVSREKKERFSLILESASTNQTSMYLCASSTSGSSYNEQFFGPGTRLTVL.

This chain connects TRBV29-1 to TRBJ2-3; TRBD1 matches 10 bases. The length of the CDR3 is 14 residues. Germline V CDR1 and CDR2: SQVTM, ANQGSEA. After removal of 6 bases from V and 5 bases from J, the junction contained 8 bases not matched to a gene. The CDR3 nucleotides read TGCAGCGTCCCCCCGGGACAGGGGCAAGATACGCAGTATTTT. This translates into CSVPPGQGQDTQYF.

The gene calls are TRBV27 and TRBJ2-5; D uncertain. Trimming removed 6 bases from V and 0 bases from J, with 11 bases in between. Germline-derived CDR1 and CDR2 are MNHEY and SMNVEV (reference sequence). CDR3 length: 14 residues. This CDR3 is CASRTWSNQETQYF. The CDR3 DNA sequence: TGTGCCAGCAGGACCTGGTCTAACCAAGAGACCCAGTACTTC.

This sequence joins TRBV5-1 and TRBJ2-6; D gene unclear. The ends were cut back, 2 bases at V and 0 bases at J, with 9 bases in the middle. Germline V gene data show CDR1 as SGHRS and CDR2 as YFSETQ. This CDR3 is 16 amino acids long. DNA of the CDR3: TGCGCCAGCAGCTTTGGACGAAGCTCTGGGGCCAACGTCCTGACTTTC. This encodes CASSFGRSSGANVLTF.

Ten or more counts support this clonotype. This sequence joins TRBV11-2 and TRBJ2-4, with TRBD2 as a possible D gene (5 bases). Germline V gives CDR1 SGHAT, CDR2 FQNNGV. The CDR3 spans 15 residues. Trimming left V 5 bases short and J 0 bases short, with 11 bases between. This CDR3 reads CASSLEGLAKNIQYF. DNA for the CDR3: TGTGCCAGCAGCCTTGAAGGACTAGCCAAAAACATTCAGTACTTC.

About this clonotype itself: This may be a read error: a much more frequent sequence differs by one nucleotide. The chain carries TRBV6-5 and TRBJ2-7, with D possibly being TRBD1 or TRBD2 (6 bases each). This CDR3 is 15 amino acids long. The germline V gene has CDR1 MNHEY and CDR2 SVGAGI. For the CDR3, the DNA is TGTACCAGCAACTCTTTAGGGGGGCCCACCTACGAGCAGTACTTC. Residues: CTSNSLGGPTYEQYF.

Ten or more counts support this clonotype. The rearrangement uses TRBV24-1 and TRBJ2-7; D not certain. Trimming shortened V by 2 bases and J by 2 bases, and 9 bases separated the two germline ends. CDR1 is KGHDR and CDR2 is SFDVKD in the germline V gene. The CDR3 totals 14 residues. The CDR3 region has the DNA TGTGCCACCAGTGATTCACATTTACCCTACGAGCAGTACTTC. The encoded protein is CATSDSHLPYEQYF.

As for this clonotype: Since a much larger clone is just one base distant, this may be a read error. The chain joins TRBV20-1 to TRBJ2-5; 9 nucleotides match TRBD1. Germline loops: CDR1 DFQATT, CDR2 SNEGSKA (reference sequence). The CDR3 spans 14 residues. The ends lost 4 bases at V and 10 bases at J; junction bases unmatched: 13. The CDR3 protein is CSANPGQGERNQYF. DNA for the CDR3: TGCAGTGCTAACCCGGGACAGGGTGAAAGGAACCAGTACTTC.

There are a few counts of this clonotype. The chain employs TRBV10-3 and TRBJ2-5; TRBD1 aligns across 8 bases. Trimming at V came to 0 bases and at J to 9 bases, leaving 0 bases not matched to a gene. The CDR3 has 12 amino acids. Germline CDR1 and CDR2: ENHRY and SYGVKD. The CDR3 coding sequence is TGTGCCATCAGTGAGTCGACAGGGGCCCAGTACTTC. Encoded protein: CAISESTGAQYF.

This clonotype was seen a handful of times. This rearrangement joins TRBV5-1 to TRBJ2-1; D is undetermined. The CDR3 is 14 amino acids. The V and J ends lost 4 bases and 5 bases respectively, with 13 bases between them. CDR1 SGHRS and CDR2 YFSETQ come from the germline V gene. The CDR3 loop is CASSMNGLDNEQFF. The CDR3 coding sequence is TGCGCCAGCAGCATGAATGGGCTCGACAATGAGCAGTTCTTC.

This rearrangement joins TRBV6-5 to TRBJ1-5; 10 bases fit TRBD1. Germline V lookup: CDR1 MNHEY, CDR2 SVGAGI. The CDR3 covers 15 residues. V shed 5 bases, J shed 5 bases, and the junction held 6 bases outside the gene matches. Here the CDR3 reads CASSPLDRGDQPQHF. Here the CDR3 DNA reads TGTGCCAGCAGTCCCCTGGACAGGGGGGATCAGCCCCAGCATTTT.